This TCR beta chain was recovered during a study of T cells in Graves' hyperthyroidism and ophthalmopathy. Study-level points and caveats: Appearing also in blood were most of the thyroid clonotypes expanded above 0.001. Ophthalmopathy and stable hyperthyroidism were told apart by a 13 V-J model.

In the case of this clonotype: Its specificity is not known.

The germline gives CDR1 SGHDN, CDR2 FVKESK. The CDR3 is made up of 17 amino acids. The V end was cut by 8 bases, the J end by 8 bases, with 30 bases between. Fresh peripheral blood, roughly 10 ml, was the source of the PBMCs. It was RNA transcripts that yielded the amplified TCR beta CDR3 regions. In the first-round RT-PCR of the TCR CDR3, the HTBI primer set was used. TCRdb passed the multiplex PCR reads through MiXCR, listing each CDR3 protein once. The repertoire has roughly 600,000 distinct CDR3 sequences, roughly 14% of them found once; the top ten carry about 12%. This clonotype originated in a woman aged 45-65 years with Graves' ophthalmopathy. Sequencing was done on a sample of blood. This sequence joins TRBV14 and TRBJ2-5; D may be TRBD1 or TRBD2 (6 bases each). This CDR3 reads CASSDISSGTPRGTQYF. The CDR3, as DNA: TGTGCCAGCTCCGATATCTCTTCCGGGACTCCCAGGGGTACCCAGTACTTC.